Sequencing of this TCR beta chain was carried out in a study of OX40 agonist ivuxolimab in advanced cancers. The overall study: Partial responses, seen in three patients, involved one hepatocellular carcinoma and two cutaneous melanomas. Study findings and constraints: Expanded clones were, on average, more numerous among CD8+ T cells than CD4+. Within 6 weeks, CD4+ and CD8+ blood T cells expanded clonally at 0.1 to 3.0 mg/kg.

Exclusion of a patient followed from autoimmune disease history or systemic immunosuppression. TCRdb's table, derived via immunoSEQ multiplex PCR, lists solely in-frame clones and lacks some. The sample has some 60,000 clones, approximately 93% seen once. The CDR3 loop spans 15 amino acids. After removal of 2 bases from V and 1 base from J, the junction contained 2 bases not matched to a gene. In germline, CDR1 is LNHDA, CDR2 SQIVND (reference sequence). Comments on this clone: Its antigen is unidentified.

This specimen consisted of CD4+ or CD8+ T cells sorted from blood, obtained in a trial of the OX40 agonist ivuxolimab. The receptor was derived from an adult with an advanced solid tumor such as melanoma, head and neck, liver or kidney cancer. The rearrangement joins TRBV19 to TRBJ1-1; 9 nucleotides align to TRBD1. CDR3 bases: TGTGCCAGTAGTATAACGGGACAGGGGAACACTGAAGCTTTCTTT. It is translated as CASSITGQGNTEAFF.